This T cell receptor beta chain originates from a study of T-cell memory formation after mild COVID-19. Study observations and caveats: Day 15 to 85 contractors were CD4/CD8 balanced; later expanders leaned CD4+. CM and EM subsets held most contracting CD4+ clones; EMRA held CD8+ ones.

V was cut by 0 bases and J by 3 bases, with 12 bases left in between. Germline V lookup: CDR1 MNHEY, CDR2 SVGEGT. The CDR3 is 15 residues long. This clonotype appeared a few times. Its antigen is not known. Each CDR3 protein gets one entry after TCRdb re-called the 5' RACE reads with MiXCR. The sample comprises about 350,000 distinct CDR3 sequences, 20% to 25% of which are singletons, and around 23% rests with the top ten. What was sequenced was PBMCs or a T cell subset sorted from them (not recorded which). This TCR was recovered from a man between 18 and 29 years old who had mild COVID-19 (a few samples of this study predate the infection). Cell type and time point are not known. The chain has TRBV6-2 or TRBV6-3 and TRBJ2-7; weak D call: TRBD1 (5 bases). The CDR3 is CASSYSIGVDYEQYV. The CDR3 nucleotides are TGTGCCAGCAGTTACTCGATAGGGGTGGACTACGAGCAGTACGTC.